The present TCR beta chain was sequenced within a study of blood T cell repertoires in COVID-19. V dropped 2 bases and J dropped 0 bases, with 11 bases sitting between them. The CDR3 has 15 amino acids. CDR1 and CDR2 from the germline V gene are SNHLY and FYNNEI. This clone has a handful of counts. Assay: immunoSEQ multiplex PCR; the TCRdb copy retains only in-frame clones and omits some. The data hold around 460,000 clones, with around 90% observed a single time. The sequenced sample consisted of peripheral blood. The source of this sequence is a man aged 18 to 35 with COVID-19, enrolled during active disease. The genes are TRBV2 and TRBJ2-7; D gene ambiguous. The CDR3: CASSEWADSSYEQYF. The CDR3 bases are TGTGCCAGCAGTGAATGGGCCGATAGCTCCTACGAGCAGTACTTC.